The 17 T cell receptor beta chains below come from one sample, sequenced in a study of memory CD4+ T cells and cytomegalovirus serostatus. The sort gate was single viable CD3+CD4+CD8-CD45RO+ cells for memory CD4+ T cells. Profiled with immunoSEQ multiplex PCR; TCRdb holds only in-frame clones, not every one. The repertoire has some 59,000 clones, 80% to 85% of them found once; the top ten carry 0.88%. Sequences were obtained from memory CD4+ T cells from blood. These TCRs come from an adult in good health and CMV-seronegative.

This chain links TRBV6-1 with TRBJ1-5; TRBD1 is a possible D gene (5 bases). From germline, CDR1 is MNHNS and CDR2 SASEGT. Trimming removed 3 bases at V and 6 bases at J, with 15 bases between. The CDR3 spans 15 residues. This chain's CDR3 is CASSEVGSGVQPQHF. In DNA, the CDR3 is TGTGCCAGCAGTGAGGTCGGGTCGGGGGTTCAGCCCCAGCATTTT.

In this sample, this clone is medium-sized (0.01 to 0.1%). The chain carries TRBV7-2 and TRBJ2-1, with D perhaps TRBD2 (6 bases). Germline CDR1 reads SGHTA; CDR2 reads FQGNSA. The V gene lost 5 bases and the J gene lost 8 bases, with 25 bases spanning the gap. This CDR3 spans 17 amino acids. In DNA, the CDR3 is TGTGCCAGCAGCCCACAATGGGACTTTACTAGCTATGATGAGCAGTTCTTC. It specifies CASSPQWDFTSYDEQFF. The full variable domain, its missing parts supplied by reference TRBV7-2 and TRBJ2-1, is GAGVSQSPSNKVTEKGKDVELRCDPISGHTALYWYRQSLGQGLEFLIYFQGNSAPDKSGLPSDRFSAERTGGSVSTLTIQRTQQEDSAVYLCASSPQWDFTSYDEQFFGPGTRLTVL.

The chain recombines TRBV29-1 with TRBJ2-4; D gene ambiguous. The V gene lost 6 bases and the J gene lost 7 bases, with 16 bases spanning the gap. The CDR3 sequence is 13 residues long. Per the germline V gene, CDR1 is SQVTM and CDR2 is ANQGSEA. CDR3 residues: CSVLLSAGNIQYF. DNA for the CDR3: TGCAGCGTCTTGTTGAGCGCTGGGAACATTCAGTACTTC. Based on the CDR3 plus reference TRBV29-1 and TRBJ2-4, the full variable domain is SAVISQKPSRDICQRGTSLTIQCQVDSQVTMMFWYRQQPGQSLTLIATANQGSEATYESGFVIDKFPISRPNLTFSTLTVSNMSPEDSSIYLCSVLLSAGNIQYFGAGTRLSVL.

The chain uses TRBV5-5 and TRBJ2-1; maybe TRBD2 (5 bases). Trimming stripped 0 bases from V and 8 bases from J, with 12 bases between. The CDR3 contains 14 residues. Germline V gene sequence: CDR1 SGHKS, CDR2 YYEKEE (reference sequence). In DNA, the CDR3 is TGTGCCAGCAGCTTGGGCCTAGCAGTAGATGAGCAGTTCTTC. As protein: CASSLGLAVDEQFF.

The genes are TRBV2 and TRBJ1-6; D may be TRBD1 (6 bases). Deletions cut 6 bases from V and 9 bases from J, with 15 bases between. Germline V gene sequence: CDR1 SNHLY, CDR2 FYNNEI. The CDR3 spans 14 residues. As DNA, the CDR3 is TGTGCCAGCAGGCCCCAGTGGGGGCGTTCACCCCTCCACTTT. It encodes CASRPQWGRSPLHF.

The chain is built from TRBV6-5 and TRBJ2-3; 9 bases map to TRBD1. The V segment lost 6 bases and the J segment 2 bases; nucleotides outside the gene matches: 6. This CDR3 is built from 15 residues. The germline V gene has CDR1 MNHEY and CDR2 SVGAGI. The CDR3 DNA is TGTGCCAGCAGGCCCCGGGACAGGGCCACAGATACGCAGTATTTT. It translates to CASRPRDRATDTQYF.

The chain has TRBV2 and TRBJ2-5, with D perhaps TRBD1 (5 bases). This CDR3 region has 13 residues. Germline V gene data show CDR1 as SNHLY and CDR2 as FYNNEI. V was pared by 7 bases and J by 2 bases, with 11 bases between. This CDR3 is CASTKDIQETQYF. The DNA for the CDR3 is TGTGCCAGCACCAAGGACATACAAGAGACCCAGTACTTC.

The CDR3 loop reads CASSPDASGGSKNIQYF. DNA of the CDR3: TGCGCCAGCAGCCCGGACGCCTCTGGGGGATCCAAAAACATTCAGTACTTC. The rearrangement links TRBV5-1 to TRBJ2-4; D may correspond to TRBD1 or TRBD2 (5 bases each). CDR1 is SGHRS, CDR2 YFSETQ, per germline. The V end was cut by 4 bases, the J end by 2 bases, with 19 bases between. The CDR3 consists of 17 residues.

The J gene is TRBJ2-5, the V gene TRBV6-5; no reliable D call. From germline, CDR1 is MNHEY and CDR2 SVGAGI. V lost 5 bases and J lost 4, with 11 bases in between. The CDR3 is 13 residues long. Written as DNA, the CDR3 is TGTGCCAGCAGTCTCCGACAAGCAGAGACCCAGTACTTC. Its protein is CASSLRQAETQYF.

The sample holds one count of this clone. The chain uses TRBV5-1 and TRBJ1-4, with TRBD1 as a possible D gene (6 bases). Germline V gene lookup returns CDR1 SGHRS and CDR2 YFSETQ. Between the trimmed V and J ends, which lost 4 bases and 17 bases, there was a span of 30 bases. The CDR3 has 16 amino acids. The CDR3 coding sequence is TGCGCCAGCAGCGGGGCAGGGGAGAAGGGATACATACACCATTTTTTT. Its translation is CASSGAGEKGYIHHFF.

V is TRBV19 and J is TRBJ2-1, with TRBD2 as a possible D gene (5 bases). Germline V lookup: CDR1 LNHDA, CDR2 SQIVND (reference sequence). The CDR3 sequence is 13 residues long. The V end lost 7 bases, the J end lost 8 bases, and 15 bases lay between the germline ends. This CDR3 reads CASTSQTSDEQFF. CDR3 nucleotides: TGTGCCAGTACTAGCCAGACATCGGATGAGCAGTTCTTC.

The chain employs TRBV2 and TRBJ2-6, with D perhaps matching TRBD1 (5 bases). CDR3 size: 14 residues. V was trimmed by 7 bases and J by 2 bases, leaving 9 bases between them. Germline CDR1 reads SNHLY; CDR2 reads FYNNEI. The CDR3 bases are TGTGCCAGCAAGAGCAGGGCTGGGGCCAACGTCCTGACTTTC. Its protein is CASKSRAGANVLTF. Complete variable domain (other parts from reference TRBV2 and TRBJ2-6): EPEVTQTPSHQVTQMGQEVILRCVPISNHLYFYWYRQILGQKVEFLVSFYNNEISEKSEIFDDQFSVERPDGSNFTLKIRSTKLEDSAMYFCASKSRAGANVLTFGAGSRLTVL.

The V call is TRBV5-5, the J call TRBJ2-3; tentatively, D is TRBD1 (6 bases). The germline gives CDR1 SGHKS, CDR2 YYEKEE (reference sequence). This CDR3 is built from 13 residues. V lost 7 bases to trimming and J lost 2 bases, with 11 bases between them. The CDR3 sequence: CASADRPTDTQYF. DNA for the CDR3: TGTGCCAGCGCAGACAGGCCCACAGATACGCAGTATTTT.

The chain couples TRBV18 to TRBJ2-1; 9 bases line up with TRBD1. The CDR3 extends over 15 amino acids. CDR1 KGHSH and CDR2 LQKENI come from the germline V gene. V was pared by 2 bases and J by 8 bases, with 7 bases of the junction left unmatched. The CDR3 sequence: CASSPAGQGEYEQFF. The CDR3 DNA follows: TGTGCCAGCTCACCAGCGGGACAGGGTGAATATGAGCAGTTCTTC.

CDR3 nucleotide sequence: TGTGCCAGTAGCCTTTCCCCCTTTGTCTCCACTGAAGCTTTCTTT. It yields the protein CASSLSPFVSTEAFF. V gene TRBV19 combines with J gene TRBJ1-1, with D unresolved. CDR1 and CDR2 from the germline V gene are LNHDA and SQIVND (reference sequence). The CDR3 extends over 15 amino acids. Trimming removed 6 bases at V and 4 bases at J, with 18 bases between.

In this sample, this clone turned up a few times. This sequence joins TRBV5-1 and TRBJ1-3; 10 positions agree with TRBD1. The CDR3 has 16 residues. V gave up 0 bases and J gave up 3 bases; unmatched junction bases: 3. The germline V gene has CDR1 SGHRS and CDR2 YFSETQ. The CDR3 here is CASSLAGQGIGNTIYF. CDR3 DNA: TGCGCCAGCAGCTTGGCGGGACAGGGGATTGGAAACACCATATATTTT.

The CDR3 here is CAISESATGFTEAFF. In DNA form, the CDR3 reads TGTGCCATCAGTGAGTCGGCGACAGGGTTCACTGAAGCTTTCTTT. The chain uses TRBV10-3 and TRBJ1-1, with 7 bases lining up with TRBD1. Germline CDR1 and CDR2: ENHRY and SYGVKD. V shed 0 bases, J shed 4 bases, and the junction held 5 bases outside the gene matches. The CDR3 covers 15 residues.